The 25 T cell receptor beta chains in this list originate from one sample, sequenced in a study of cytomegalovirus exposure and HLA in healthy donors. PCR was performed using 60 Vbeta and 13 Jbeta primers. The assay was immunoSEQ multiplex PCR, and TCRdb's table has in-frame clones only and misses some. This table holds 150,000 or so clones, 80% to 90% found once. Sequencing input: PBMCs. Receptor source: a man aged 45-65 years in good health and CMV-seropositive.

The rearrangement joins TRBV5-8 to TRBJ1-2, with 7 bases that match TRBD1. The CDR3 has 14 residues. V gave up 2 bases and J gave up 4 bases; unmatched junction bases: 5. Germline V gene data show CDR1 as SGHTS and CDR2 as YDEGEE. The CDR3 loop is CASSFRQGFYGYTF. The CDR3, as DNA: TGTGCCAGCAGCTTCCGACAGGGCTTCTATGGCTACACCTTC.

The V and J genes are TRBV7-2 and TRBJ2-7, with D perhaps TRBD2 (6 bases). The germline CDR1 and CDR2 sequences are SGHTA and FQGNSA. V dropped 2 bases and J dropped 3 bases, with 11 bases sitting between them. The CDR3 contains 14 residues. The CDR3 coding sequence is TGTGCCAGCAGCTTATCGGGGAGGTACTACGAGCAGTACGTC. As protein: CASSLSGRYYEQYV.

The chain joins TRBV6-5 to TRBJ2-5; D gene unclear. The germline CDR1 and CDR2 sequences are MNHEY and SVGAGI. The CDR3 is made up of 13 amino acids. With 2 bases removed from V and 2 bases from J, the gap between germline ends came to 6 bases. Here the CDR3 reads CASSYGQQETQYF. Here the CDR3 DNA reads TGTGCCAGCAGTTACGGGCAGCAAGAGACCCAGTACTTC.

This chain joins TRBV7-2 and TRBJ2-7, with TRBD1 matching over 7 bases. Losses at the gene ends were 3 bases for V and 2 bases for J; bases not matched to a gene: 4. CDR1 and CDR2 from the germline V gene are SGHTA and FQGNSA. CDR3 length: 14 amino acids. CDR3: CASSFRDSAYEQYF. DNA for the CDR3: TGTGCCAGCAGCTTCCGGGACAGCGCCTACGAGCAGTACTTC. The full variable domain, completed using reference TRBV7-2 and TRBJ2-7, is GAGVSQSPSNKVTEKGKDVELRCDPISGHTALYWYRQSLGQGLEFLIYFQGNSAPDKSGLPSDRFSAERTGGSVSTLTIQRTQQEDSAVYLCASSFRDSAYEQYFGPGTRLTVT.

This chain links TRBV2 with TRBJ2-1; tentative D call: TRBD1 (6 bases). CDR1 SNHLY and CDR2 FYNNEI come from the germline V gene. There are 13 residues in the CDR3. V lost 6 bases and J lost 9, with 15 bases in between. The CDR3 reads CASRPTTGGEQFF. The CDR3 nucleotides read TGTGCCAGCAGGCCCACGACAGGAGGTGAGCAGTTCTTC.

The rearrangement uses TRBV27 and TRBJ2-3; 15 nucleotides line up with TRBD2. This CDR3 is built from 20 residues. Germline loops: CDR1 MNHEY, CDR2 SMNVEV (reference sequence). The junction had 14 bases not matched to a gene; V was cut back by 4 bases and J by 3 bases. The chain's CDR3 is CASSSGLAGGPFLRTDTQYF. The CDR3 nucleotides read TGTGCCAGCAGTTCCGGACTAGCGGGAGGGCCGTTCCTTCGGACAGATACGCAGTATTTT.

The chain combines TRBV10-3 with TRBJ2-1, with 14 bases identical to TRBD2. Per the germline V gene, CDR1 is ENHRY and CDR2 is SYGVKD. Losses at the gene ends were 3 bases for V and 8 bases for J; bases not matched to a gene: 9. The CDR3 is made up of 17 amino acids. CDR3 DNA: TGTGCCATCAGTGAACCGGGACTAGCGGGAGATCCCCATGAGCAGTTCTTC. It codes for CAISEPGLAGDPHEQFF.

The J gene is TRBJ2-1, the V gene TRBV9, with 14 bases matching TRBD2. Germline CDR1 and CDR2: SGDLS and YYNGEE. Unmatched junction bases numbered 6, after V lost 3 bases and J lost 10 bases. The CDR3 runs to 15 residues. The CDR3 DNA sequence: TGTGCCAGCAGCGGGGGACTAGCGGGAGCCCGGGAGCAGTTCTTC. Translated: CASSGGLAGAREQFF. Full variable domain (remainder filled in from reference TRBV9 and TRBJ2-1): DSGVTQTPKHLITATGQRVTLRCSPRSGDLSVYWYQQSLDQGLQFLIQYYNGEERAKGNILERFSAQQFPDLHSELNLSSLELGDSALYFCASSGGLAGAREQFFGPGTRLTVL.

The V and J genes are TRBV30 and TRBJ2-1, with 7 bases matching TRBD1. Germline-derived CDR1 and CDR2 are GTSNPN and SVGIG (reference sequence). This CDR3 contains 13 residues. Germline trimming cut 3 bases from V and 5 bases from J; bases unmatched to any gene: 4. The CDR3 is CAWRQGSNNEQFF. CDR3 in DNA: TGTGCCTGGAGACAGGGGAGTAACAATGAGCAGTTCTTC.

CDR3 in amino acids: CASSEHRGNQPQHF. CDR3 nucleotide sequence: TGTGCCAGCAGTGAACACAGGGGCAATCAGCCCCAGCATTTT. The chain has TRBV6-1 and TRBJ1-5; possible D gene TRBD1, 6 bases. Germline CDR1 is MNHNS and CDR2 is SASEGT. V gave up 2 bases and J gave up 2 bases, with 7 bases separating them. The CDR3 extends over 14 amino acids.

The J gene is TRBJ1-1, the V gene TRBV6-5; D not resolved. Germline loops: CDR1 MNHEY, CDR2 SVGAGI. The CDR3 is made up of 12 amino acids. The ends were cut back, 8 bases at V and 5 bases at J, with 12 bases in the middle. CDR3 in amino acids: CASEAGGTEAFF. In DNA, the CDR3 is TGTGCCAGCGAGGCAGGCGGGACTGAAGCTTTCTTT.

The V gene is TRBV5-1, the J gene TRBJ2-1; 14 bases align to TRBD2. This CDR3 region has 19 residues. Germline CDR1 is SGHRS and CDR2 is YFSETQ. The J segment lost 1 base and the V segment lost 0 bases, leaving 6 bases of the junction unmatched. The CDR3 is CASSLGLAGGLGSYNEQFF. The CDR3 DNA sequence: TGCGCCAGCAGCTTGGGACTAGCGGGGGGGCTAGGTTCCTACAATGAGCAGTTCTTC.

V gene TRBV5-5 combines with J gene TRBJ1-1; no reliable D call. Per the germline V gene, CDR1 is SGHKS and CDR2 is YYEKEE (reference sequence). This CDR3 is 14 amino acids long. Trimming took off 0 bases at V and 3 bases at J, with 9 bases between the two ends. CDR3 coding DNA: TGTGCCAGCAGCTTGGGCGGATCGGACACTGAAGCTTTCTTT. Protein sequence: CASSLGGSDTEAFF.

The gene calls are TRBV9 and TRBJ1-1; TRBD1 might be the D (6 bases). The germline V gene encodes CDR1 SGDLS and CDR2 YYNGEE. This CDR3 region has 12 residues. V lost 0 bases and J 12 bases, leaving 12 bases between the germline ends. The CDR3 protein is CASSVVPGHPFF. The CDR3 DNA sequence: TGTGCCAGCAGCGTAGTTCCGGGACATCCTTTCTTT.

This clone is medium-sized by share. The CDR3 nucleotides read TGCGCCAGCAAGGGGGCCGAGCAGTACTTC. It is translated as CASKGAEQYF. The chain carries TRBV10-2 and TRBJ2-7, with 7 bases identical to TRBD1. The germline CDR1 and CDR2 sequences are WSHSY and SAAADI. J was trimmed by 6 bases and V by 7 bases; bases with no gene match: 0. This CDR3 comprises 10 residues.

Of note for this clone: The junction shows a germline mismatch at one end, possibly a read error. V is TRBV7-9 and J is TRBJ1-1; D is unresolved. From germline, CDR1 is SEHNR and CDR2 FQNEAQ (reference sequence). The CDR3 has 13 residues. CDR3 sequence reads: CSSRRVSNTEAFF. CDR3 nucleotides: TGTTCCAGCAGACGGGTATCGAACACTGAAGCTTTCTTT.

This clone was counted a single time. V usage is TRBV7-9 and J usage is TRBJ2-7; TRBD2 matches at 8 bases. CDR1 is SEHNR and CDR2 is FQNEAQ in the germline V gene (reference sequence). This CDR3 has 17 amino acids. V lost 5 bases to trimming and J lost 0 bases; unmatched junction nucleotides: 12. The CDR3 spells CASSPTGGGHFSYEQYF. CDR3 DNA sequence: TGTGCCAGCAGCCCAACCGGGGGGGGGCATTTCTCCTACGAGCAGTACTTC. The variable domain in full, completed from reference TRBV7-9 and TRBJ2-7, reads DTGVSQNPRHKITKRGQNVTFRCDPISEHNRLYWYRQTLGQGPEFLTYFQNEAQLEKSRLLSDRFSAERPKGSFSTLEIQRTEQGDSAMYLCASSPTGGGHFSYEQYFGPGTRLTVT.

This chain joins TRBV23-1 and TRBJ1-1, with TRBD1 as a possible D gene (6 bases). TRBV23-1 is placed among ORFs of uncertain function. The CDR3 totals 16 residues. The germline V and J ends were trimmed by 7 bases and 0 bases, with 18 bases remaining between them. CDR3 coding DNA: TGCGCCAGCAACCAGGACAGCCGATACATGAACACTGAAGCTTTCTTT. Amino acids: CASNQDSRYMNTEAFF.

The rearrangement uses TRBV7-3 and TRBJ2-2, with TRBD2 identical over 7 bases. This CDR3 is built from 17 residues. V dropped 1 base and J dropped 8; count of bases not matched to a gene: 13. CDR1 is SGHTA and CDR2 is FQGTGA in the germline V gene. The CDR3: CASSLRTSGIRGGELFF. DNA of the CDR3: TGTGCCAGCAGCTTAAGGACAAGCGGGATCCGTGGGGGGGAGCTGTTTTTT.

The V gene is TRBV11-3, the J gene TRBJ2-5; TRBD1 aligns across 7 bases. J was trimmed by 2 bases and V by 0 bases; bases with no gene match: 3. CDR1 is SGHNT, CDR2 YENEEA, per germline. The CDR3 runs 15 residues. The CDR3 here is CASSLEQGLQETQYF. DNA for the CDR3: TGTGCCAGCAGCTTAGAACAGGGGCTTCAAGAGACCCAGTACTTC.

The chain has TRBV5-4 and TRBJ1-2; D ambiguous. The V gene lost 0 bases and the J gene lost 8 bases, with 11 bases spanning the gap. This CDR3 contains 13 residues. Germline V gene sequence: CDR1 SGHNT, CDR2 YYREEE (reference sequence). CDR3 amino acids: CASSLEEAEGYTF. Here the CDR3 DNA reads TGTGCCAGCAGCTTGGAGGAGGCAGAAGGCTACACCTTC.

The J gene is TRBJ2-5, the V gene TRBV25-1; the match to TRBD2 covers 8 bases. After removal of 4 bases from V and 3 bases from J, the junction contained 4 bases not matched to a gene. The CDR3 sequence is 14 residues long. CDR1 is MGHDK and CDR2 is SYGVNS in the germline V gene. The CDR3 loop reads CASSVGLAKETQYF. As DNA, the CDR3 is TGTGCCAGCAGTGTAGGACTAGCTAAAGAGACCCAGTACTTC.

The chain combines TRBV5-1 with TRBJ1-1; D is unclear. CDR3 length: 14 residues. Germline CDR1 SGHRS, CDR2 YFSETQ. The V and J ends lost 3 bases and 1 base respectively, with 10 bases between them. CDR3 nucleotides: TGCGCCAGCAGCTACGGGTTTGGGAACACTGAAGCTTTCTTT. It is translated as CASSYGFGNTEAFF.

V is TRBV6-4 and J is TRBJ2-1; D perhaps matches TRBD2 (6 bases). This CDR3 has 14 amino acids. V was pared by 6 bases and J by 6 bases, with 15 bases between. Looked up from germline, CDR1 is MRHNA and CDR2 is SNTAGT. CDR3 DNA sequence: TGTGCCAGCAGCCTCGGTAGCGGTACCAATGAGCAGTTCTTC. Its translation is CASSLGSGTNEQFF.

In nucleotides, the CDR3 is TGTGCCAGCAGTGAAGCTGGAGTCCGGAGCTCCTACGAGCAGTACTTC. Translation gives CASSEAGVRSSYEQYF. The V and J genes are TRBV2 and TRBJ2-7; no clear D. This CDR3 region has 16 residues. The V and J ends lost 0 bases and 0 bases respectively, with 12 bases between them. From germline, CDR1 is SNHLY and CDR2 FYNNEI.